This section outlines one T cell receptor (beta chain) sequence together with its context. The antigen is not known. CDR3 length equals 18 residues. Germline V lookup: CDR1 SGHVS, CDR2 FNYEAQ. The junction had 11 bases not matched to a gene; V was cut back by 5 bases and J by 0 bases. This sample stems from a study of OX40 agonist ivuxolimab in advanced cancers. In the study overall: The study gave patients intravenous ivuxolimab at 0.01 to 10 mg/kg every 2 weeks. General study findings and limits: Both blood CD4+ and CD8+ T cells showed clonal growth by week 6 at 0.1 to 3.0 mg/kg. Patients with a partial response at 0.1-3.0 mg/kg had among the lowest clonal expansion.

Anyone with autoimmune disease history or systemic immunosuppression was excluded. This table comes from immunoSEQ multiplex PCR, and its TCRdb copy is limited to in-frame clones, with some not included. This sample has 31,000 or so clones, with around 85% found just once. The receptor comes from an adult with an advanced solid tumor such as melanoma, head and neck, liver or kidney cancer. The sequencing used CD4+ or CD8+ T cells sorted from blood, collected in a trial of the OX40 agonist ivuxolimab. J is TRBJ2-1 and V is TRBV7-6; 9 bases line up with TRBD2. Written as DNA, the CDR3 is TGTGCCAGCAGCCAAAGATCGAGCGGGAGGTCCTCCTACAATGAGCAGTTCTTC. It specifies CASSQRSSGRSSYNEQFF.